What follows is one T cell receptor (beta chain) and its context. Its antigen is currently not known. This specimen belongs to a study of cytomegalovirus exposure and HLA in healthy donors (dated by TCRdb to the late 2010s). Looking at the study overall: An earlier analysis of approximately 640 of the donors reported 250 to 300 Gb of sequence data and around 120 million unique TCR beta sequences from 150 million to 200 million T cells. Roughly 300 gigabases of sequencing data and 70 million to 100 million unique TCR sequences made up an early release that covered fewer than 650 HLA-typed donors. Of the roughly 400 genotyped donors, 65% to 90% were placed in the genetic ancestry cluster associated with self-reported Caucasian donors. The study was designed to test whether signatures of past pathogen exposure could be identified by cataloging public T cell receptors. The study used immunosequencing to profile the T cell repertoires of 670 or so subjects and linked those repertoires to cytomegalovirus serostatus. Along with the approximately 700-subject first cohort, a separate validation cohort of around 110 different subjects was used. The study combined high-throughput TCR immunosequencing, statistical association of individual TCRs with disease status, and machine learning to predict cytomegalovirus infection status. A later analysis re-examined previously published TCR beta repertoires from roughly 650 donors and added high-resolution HLA genotyping to investigate patterns of TCR occurrence. The later analysis used no new phenotypic data to find candidate immune exposures, relying instead on TCR beta sequences and their occurrence across donors. In an earlier analysis of 587 of the donors, high-throughput TCR beta sequencing was used to judge whether each TCR beta V gene segment behaved as functional or pseudogenic. Donor age, sex, ethnicity and CMV serostatus were collected together with the repertoire data. In a later genetic analysis, genome-wide SNP genotypes for about three fifths of the 666 donors were used, and that subset was treated as a discovery cohort. Every discovery cohort repertoire had been produced on one sequencing platform. Class I and class II HLA loci were covered by the typing at four-digit resolution. The number of donors typed differed by locus, with 629-630 for A, B, C, DRB1 and DQB1, more than 500 for DQA1, approximately 570 for DPA1, and 400 to 490 for DPB1. About five DR-DQ haplotypes were treated as single units for association and clustering because of strong linkage in the cohort. Among several hundred genotyped donors of the cohort, an average of around 220,000 unique TCR beta nucleotide sequences was sequenced per donor, of which about 20% were non-productive.

Receptors were amplified or captured by the immunoSEQ multiplex PCR assay. For the multiplex PCR, a mixture combining 60 forward primers for TCR Vbeta segments and 13 reverse primers for TCR Jbeta segments was used. Amplification of the CDR3 region of rearranged TCR beta genes was performed with a multiplex PCR assay on genomic DNA. The amplified TCR beta libraries were sequenced on the Illumina HiSeq System as 87-base-pair reads. For the original study's pipeline: Across the roughly 640 repertoires, a later analysis counted 80 million or so unique TCR beta chains, around 11 million of which were shared by at least two donors. To remove PCR and sequencing errors, raw reads were error-corrected and collapsed into unique sequences using a nearest-neighbor algorithm that merged closely related sequences. V, D and J gene segments were assigned by aligning CDR3 sequences to IMGT reference sequences. For a sequence to be retained, a match of at least six nucleotides to both a V gene segment and a J gene segment was required. Rearrangements were called productive when the CDR3 lacked stop codons and stayed in frame with V and J; all others were non-productive. CDR3 was defined by IMGT convention, running from the second conserved V-encoded cysteine to the conserved J-encoded phenylalanine. The earlier analysis of fewer than 750 of the donors excluded sequences that lacked an unambiguous match to a single V gene segment. In an earlier analysis of several hundred of the donors, a V segment was called functional when productive rearrangements were above 56.7%, and segregating when the standard deviation between donors exceeded 5%. A statistical classification framework was built for diagnosing cytomegalovirus status from the catalog of TCR beta chain sequences. In a later analysis, V and J genes were assigned by comparing TCR nucleotide sequences against IMGT/GENE-DB human TR gene sequences. Using the TCRdist pipeline, a later analysis assigned CDR3 sequences along with most-parsimonious VDJ recombination scenarios. In a later analysis, every TCR beta chain was defined by the combination of its CDR3 amino acid sequence and its V-gene family, and reads without a unique V-gene family were dropped. As a way to deal with suspected cross-contamination and a sequencing artifact, a later analysis dropped 500 to 700 nucleotide sequences that were highly shared and had low generation probability. In a later analysis, a clonal expansion index was calculated for each public chain from normalized within-repertoire ranks of inferred template counts. A later analysis computed generation probabilities with a VDJ recombination model fitted to out-of-frame rearrangements, and checked the results against IGoR. In a later analysis, hypergeometric tests were used to score TCR-TCR, TCR-HLA and TCR-CMV co-occurrence, with a repertoire-size bias correction applied to TCR pairs. To estimate false discovery rates, a later analysis permuted the HLA or CMV assignments 20 times. In a later analysis, co-occurring TCRs were grouped using DBSCAN, and TCRdist sequence similarity was added for clustering within HLA-allele-positive subsets. Repertoires with fewer than 30,000 or more than 120,000 public chains, plus five repertoires with anomalous nucleotide sharing, were excluded from co-occurrence clustering. The immuneACCESS repertoire file appears here via TCRdb, limited to in-frame rearrangements. These files lack a portion of the clones; in checked studies, under half of the deficit traces to unresolved V genes, and the cause of the others is not known. That table is the source of V, J and clone size, and D and trimming were worked out from the DNA. This sample's table contains 70,000 to 75,000 clones. The top ten clonotypes cover over 3% of the sample.

On the study overall, not on this receptor specifically: A further reported finding was that TCR beta sequences accurately predicted the HLA-A and HLA-B alleles for most subjects in the first cohort. The classifier was reported to diagnose cytomegalovirus status with high specificity and sensitivity in both the original cohort and the validation cohort. A later genetic analysis associated a missense DCLRE1C variant with V-gene and J-gene trimming of TCR beta chains, and an independent cohort replicated the association. A group of highly shared sequence variants was considered likely to be a technical artifact of the sequencing pipeline. In a later analysis, most CMV-associated TCR beta chains were found to appear HLA-restricted, with HLA associations seemingly driven largely by CMV exposure. CMV serostatus was the only immune exposure information available for the cohort. The presence/absence analyses assumed that sequencing depth was roughly uniform across donors, and that assumption may not be true. A few of the identified cytomegalovirus-associated TCR beta chains were confirmed in vitro to be specific for cytomegalovirus antigens. At a false discovery rate of 0.05, a later analysis linked some 18,000 TCR beta sequences to specific HLA alleles. In this cohort, only TCR beta chains were sequenced, and detectable features were limited by the absence of alpha or paired-chain data. Linkage disequilibrium might explain the correlated functional status among segregating V segments, but an unknown experimental factor could not be ruled out. A later analysis found that HLA-associated TCR beta chains were more clonally expanded and had lower generation probabilities than equally common non-associated chains. A later genetic analysis reported fewer N-insertions in productive TCRs among donors in an Asian-associated ancestry cluster than the roughly 700-donor mean. While some public TCRs were present in many individuals, most TCR sequences turned up only very rarely across donors. The authors suggested that the approach could potentially be generalized to other disease states and immunological phenotypes. In a later analysis, several top co-occurrence clusters were reported to appear linked to parvovirus B19, influenza, CMV and Epstein-Barr virus. A total of 164 TCR beta chains were listed by the study as associated with cytomegalovirus. Strong co-occurrence of HLA alleles, especially DR and DQ, made assigning TCR associations to individual alleles difficult. In an earlier analysis of several hundred of the donors, most TCR beta V segments were observed in productive rearrangements about 90% or about 30% of the time, broadly matching IMGT annotations. Because HLA typing was missing for some donors at each locus, association tests included only the typed subset. Some IMGT-functional V segments, including TRBV6-2 and TRBV6-3, could not be distinguished by the 87-base-pair reads and were therefore excluded. Because counts were too low, 15 to 20 rarely observed V segments, including chromosome 9 orphons, were excluded from the earlier analysis of 587 of the donors. A later analysis found that TCR association rates varied across HLA loci, with DRB1 alleles showing the most associated TCRs and HLA-C alleles the fewest.

Relative to germline, V is 2 bases shorter and J is 4 bases shorter, with 11 bases between their ends. The CDR3 starts with the cysteine, ends with the phenylalanine, and has 14 residues. Only the CDR3 DNA stays, 42 bases, in frame from base 1. Taken from the germline V gene, the CDR1 and CDR2 loops are MDHEN and SYDVKM. The cohort consisted of approximately 690 healthy bone marrow donors. Cohort members were all nominally healthy when sampled, although unrecorded immune exposures were likely present. The donor was CMV seropositive and belonged to the group of over 250 seropositive cohort members. A peripheral blood sample was collected from each donor, and TCR beta sequencing was performed on peripheral blood mononuclear cells. Genomic DNA extraction from the blood cell samples was performed with the Qiagen DNeasy Blood Extraction Kit.

The TCR comes from a female donor in good health and CMV-seropositive. The sequencing input was PBMCs. The V and J genes are TRBV28 and TRBJ1-1, with an unclear D gene assignment. The encoded CDR3 is CASSLQAAATEAFF. The DNA sequence is TGTGCCAGCAGTTTACAAGCGGCGGCCACTGAAGCTTTCTTT.